The present entry profiles one TCR beta chain with its context. Libraries were prepared by immunoSEQ multiplex PCR; TCRdb keeps only in-frame clonotypes and omits some of them. The sample has 45,000 to 70,000 clones; roughly 90% are singletons. Per germline, CDR1 SGHTA and CDR2 FQGNSA. Trimming pared 5 bases from V and 0 bases from J, leaving 9 bases between. This CDR3 region has 14 residues. The data belong to a study of T cell responses to AZD1222 COVID-19 vaccine. The receptor was isolated from an adult who received the AZD1222 COVID-19 vaccine. This sample comprised peripheral blood, obtained 28 days after the second AZD1222 dose. The V and J genes are TRBV7-2 and TRBJ2-3; D is perhaps TRBD2 (5 bases). The CDR3: CASSDDYSTDTQYF. The CDR3 coding sequence is TGTGCCAGCAGCGATGACTACAGCACAGATACGCAGTATTTT.